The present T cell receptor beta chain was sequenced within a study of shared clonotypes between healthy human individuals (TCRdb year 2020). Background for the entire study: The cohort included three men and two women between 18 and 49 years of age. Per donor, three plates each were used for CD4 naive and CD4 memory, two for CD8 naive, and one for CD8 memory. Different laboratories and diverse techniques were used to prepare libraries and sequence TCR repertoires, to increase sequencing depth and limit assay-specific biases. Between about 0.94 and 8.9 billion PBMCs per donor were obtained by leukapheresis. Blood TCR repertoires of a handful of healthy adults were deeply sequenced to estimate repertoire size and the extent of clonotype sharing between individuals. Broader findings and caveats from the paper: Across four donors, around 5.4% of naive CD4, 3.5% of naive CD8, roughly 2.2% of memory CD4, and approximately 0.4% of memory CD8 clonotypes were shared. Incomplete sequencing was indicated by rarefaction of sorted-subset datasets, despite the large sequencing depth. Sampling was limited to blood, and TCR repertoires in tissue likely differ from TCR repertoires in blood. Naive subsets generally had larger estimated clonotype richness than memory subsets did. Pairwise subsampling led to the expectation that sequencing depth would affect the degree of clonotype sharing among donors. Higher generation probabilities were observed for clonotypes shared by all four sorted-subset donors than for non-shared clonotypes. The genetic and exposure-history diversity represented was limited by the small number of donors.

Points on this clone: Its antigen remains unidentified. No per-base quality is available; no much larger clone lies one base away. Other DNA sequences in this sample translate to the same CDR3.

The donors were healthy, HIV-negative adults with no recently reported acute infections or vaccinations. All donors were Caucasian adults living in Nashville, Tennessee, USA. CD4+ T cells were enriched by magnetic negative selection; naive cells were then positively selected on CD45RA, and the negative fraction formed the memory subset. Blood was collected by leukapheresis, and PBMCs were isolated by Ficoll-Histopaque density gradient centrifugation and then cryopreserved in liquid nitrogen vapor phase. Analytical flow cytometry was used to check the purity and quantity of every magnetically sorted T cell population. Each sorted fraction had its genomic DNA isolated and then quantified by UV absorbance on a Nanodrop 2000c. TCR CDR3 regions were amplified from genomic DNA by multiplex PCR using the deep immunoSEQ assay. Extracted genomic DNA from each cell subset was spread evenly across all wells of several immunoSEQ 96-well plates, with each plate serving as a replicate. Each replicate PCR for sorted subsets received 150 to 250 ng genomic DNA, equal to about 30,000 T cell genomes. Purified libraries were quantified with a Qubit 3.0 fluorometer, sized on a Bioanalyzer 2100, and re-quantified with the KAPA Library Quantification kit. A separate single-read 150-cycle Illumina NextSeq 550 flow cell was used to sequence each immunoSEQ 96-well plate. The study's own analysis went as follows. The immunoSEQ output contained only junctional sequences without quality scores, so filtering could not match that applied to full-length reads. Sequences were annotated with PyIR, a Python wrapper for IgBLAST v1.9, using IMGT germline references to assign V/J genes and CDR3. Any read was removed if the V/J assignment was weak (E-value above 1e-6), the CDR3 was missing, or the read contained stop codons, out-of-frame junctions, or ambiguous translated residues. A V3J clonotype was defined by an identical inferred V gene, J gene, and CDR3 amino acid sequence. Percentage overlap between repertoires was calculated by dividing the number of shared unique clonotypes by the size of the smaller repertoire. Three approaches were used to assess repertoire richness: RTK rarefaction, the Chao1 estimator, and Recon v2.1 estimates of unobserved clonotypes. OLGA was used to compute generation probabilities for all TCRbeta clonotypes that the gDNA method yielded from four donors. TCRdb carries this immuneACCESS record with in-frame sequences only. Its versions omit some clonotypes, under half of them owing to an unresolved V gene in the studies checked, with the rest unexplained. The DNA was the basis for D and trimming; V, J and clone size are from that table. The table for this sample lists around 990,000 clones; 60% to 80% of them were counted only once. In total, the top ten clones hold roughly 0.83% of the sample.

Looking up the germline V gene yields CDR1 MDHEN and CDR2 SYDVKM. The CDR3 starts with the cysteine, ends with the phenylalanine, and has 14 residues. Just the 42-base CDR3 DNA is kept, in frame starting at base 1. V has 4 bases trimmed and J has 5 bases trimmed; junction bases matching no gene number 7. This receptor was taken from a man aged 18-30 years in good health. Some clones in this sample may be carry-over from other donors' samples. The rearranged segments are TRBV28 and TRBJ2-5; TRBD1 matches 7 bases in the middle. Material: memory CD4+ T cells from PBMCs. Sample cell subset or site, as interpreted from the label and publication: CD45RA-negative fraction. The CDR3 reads CASSSRQGGETQYF. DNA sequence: TGTGCCAGCAGTTCCAGACAGGGTGGGGAGACCCAGTACTTC.